Listed here is a single T cell receptor beta chain. The V gene end was trimmed by 2 bases and the J gene end by 7 bases; junction bases not matched to a gene: 5. The CDR3 consists of 14 residues. The germline V gene encodes CDR1 MNHEY and CDR2 SMNVEV (reference sequence). TCRdb's copy holds only in-frame clones and misses some; the assay was immunoSEQ multiplex PCR. The sample carries 1.5 million to 2.5 million clones, just under 95% recorded once. This specimen belongs to a study of shared clonotypes between healthy human individuals. Whole-study context: CD4 naive cells filled three plates per donor, CD4 memory three, CD8 naive two and CD8 memory one.

Naive CD8 cells lacked CD45RO, underwent positive selection for CCR7 and left out terminally differentiated effector memory CD45RA+ cells. The sample comprised naive CD8+ T cells sorted from blood. The clonotype originates from a man younger than 35 in good health. The chain uses TRBV27 and TRBJ2-3; 8 bases are shared with TRBD1. CDR3 bases: TGTGCCAGCAGTTTACGGGACAGGTCCAATACGCAGTATTTT. This gives the protein CASSLRDRSNTQYF.